The T cell receptor beta chain described here comes from a study of shared clonotypes between healthy human individuals. This clone came up once. On sorted subsets, replicate PCRs used approximately 190 ng DNA, or approximately 33,000 T cell genomes. Sequencing used immunoSEQ multiplex PCR; TCRdb keeps in-frame clones, though not all of them. The sample yields roughly 110,000 clones, 68% seen once. Sequenced sample: memory CD8+ T cells sorted from blood. The subset here: CD45RO+ cells pooled with CCR7-negative TemRA cells. The receptor was derived from a young woman in good health.

The CDR3 DNA follows: TGTGCCAGCAGTTTTGGAGATTGGCGGGAGAGGTACGAGCAGTACTTC. Its protein is CASSFGDWRERYEQYF. This chain links TRBV28 with TRBJ2-7, with 7 bases fitting TRBD2. With 3 bases clipped from V and 4 bases from J, the junction kept 12 bases outside the gene matches. The CDR3 runs 16 residues. Germline CDR1 reads MDHEN; CDR2 reads SYDVKM. Drawing the rest from reference TRBV28 and TRBJ2-7, the complete variable domain is DVKVTQSSRYLVKRTGEKVFLECVQDMDHENMFWYRQDPGLGLRLIYFSYDVKMKEKGDIPEGYSVSREKKERFSLILESASTNQTSMYLCASSFGDWRERYEQYFGPGTRLTVT.